This entry is about one T cell receptor beta chain. This table comes from immunoSEQ multiplex PCR, and its TCRdb copy is limited to in-frame clones, with some not included. Here the sample spans about 110,000 clones, roughly nine tenths being singletons. The data belong to a study of control samples from healthy donors and cancer patients. The germline V gene has CDR1 MDHEN and CDR2 SYDVKM. Trimming shortened V by 5 bases and J by 4 bases, and 23 bases separated the two germline ends. The CDR3 totals 17 residues. The sequenced material came from blood. The rearrangement uses TRBV28 and TRBJ1-1; TRBD1 might be the D (6 bases). The TCR comes from a woman under 30 in good health. The CDR3 region has the DNA TGTGCCAGCAGTCTCCCGGGGGGGCTACGGCAGGGCACTGAAGCTTTCTTT. Translating gives CASSLPGGLRQGTEAFF.